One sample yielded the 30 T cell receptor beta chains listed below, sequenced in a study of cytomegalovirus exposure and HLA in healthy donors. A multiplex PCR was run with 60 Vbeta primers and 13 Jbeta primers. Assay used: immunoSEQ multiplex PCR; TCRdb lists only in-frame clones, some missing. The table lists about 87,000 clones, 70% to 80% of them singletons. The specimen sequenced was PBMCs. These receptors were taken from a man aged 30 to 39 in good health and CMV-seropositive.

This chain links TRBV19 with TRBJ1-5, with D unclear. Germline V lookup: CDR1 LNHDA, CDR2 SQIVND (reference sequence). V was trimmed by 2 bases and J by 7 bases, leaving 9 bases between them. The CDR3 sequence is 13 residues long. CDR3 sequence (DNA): TGTGCCAGTAGTATACCGGGAGGGCAGCCCCAGCATTTT. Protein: CASSIPGGQPQHF. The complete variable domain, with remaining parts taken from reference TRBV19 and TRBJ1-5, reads DGGITQSPKYLFRKEGQNVTLSCEQNLNHDAMYWYRQDPGQGLRLIYYSQIVNDFQKGDIAEGYSVSREKKESFPLTVTSAQKNPTAFYLCASSIPGGQPQHFGDGTRLSIL.

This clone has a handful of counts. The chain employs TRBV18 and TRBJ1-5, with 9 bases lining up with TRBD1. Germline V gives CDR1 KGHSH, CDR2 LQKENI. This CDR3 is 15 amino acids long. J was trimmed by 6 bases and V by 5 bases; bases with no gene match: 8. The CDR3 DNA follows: TGTGCCAGCTCATTGGGACAGGGAGGCCCTCAGCCCCAGCATTTT. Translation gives CASSLGQGGPQPQHF.

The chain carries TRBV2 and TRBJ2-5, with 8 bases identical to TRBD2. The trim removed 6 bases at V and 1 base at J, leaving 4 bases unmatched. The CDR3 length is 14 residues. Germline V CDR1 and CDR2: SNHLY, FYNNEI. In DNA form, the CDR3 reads TGTGCCAGCAGACCCACTAGCGGCCAAGAGACCCAGTACTTC. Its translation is CASRPTSGQETQYF.

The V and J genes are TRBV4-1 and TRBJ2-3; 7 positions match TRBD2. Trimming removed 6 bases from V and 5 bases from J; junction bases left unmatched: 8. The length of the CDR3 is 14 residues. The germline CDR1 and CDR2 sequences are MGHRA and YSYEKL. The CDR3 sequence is CASRSGIGRDTQYF. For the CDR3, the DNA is TGCGCCAGCAGAAGCGGGATAGGGAGAGATACGCAGTATTTT.

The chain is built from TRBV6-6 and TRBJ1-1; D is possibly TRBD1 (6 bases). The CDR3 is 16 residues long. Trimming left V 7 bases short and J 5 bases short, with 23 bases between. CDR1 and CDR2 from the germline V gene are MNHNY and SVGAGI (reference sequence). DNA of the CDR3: TGTGCCAGCACCAATCAGGCGGGGGGGGCGCGGACTGAAGCTTTCTTT. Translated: CASTNQAGGARTEAFF.

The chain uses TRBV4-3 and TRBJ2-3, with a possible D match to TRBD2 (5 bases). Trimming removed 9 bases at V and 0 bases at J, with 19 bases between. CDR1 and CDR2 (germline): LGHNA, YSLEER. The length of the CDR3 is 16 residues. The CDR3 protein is CASSAGLAPSTDTQYF. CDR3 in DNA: TGCGCCAGTTCTGCGGGCCTAGCACCGAGCACAGATACGCAGTATTTT.

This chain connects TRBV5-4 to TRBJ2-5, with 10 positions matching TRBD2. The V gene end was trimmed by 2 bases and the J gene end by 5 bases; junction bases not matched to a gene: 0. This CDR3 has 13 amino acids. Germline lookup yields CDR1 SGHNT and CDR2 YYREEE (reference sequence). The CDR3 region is CASSLAGGETQYF. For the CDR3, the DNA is TGTGCCAGCAGCTTAGCGGGGGGGGAGACCCAGTACTTC.

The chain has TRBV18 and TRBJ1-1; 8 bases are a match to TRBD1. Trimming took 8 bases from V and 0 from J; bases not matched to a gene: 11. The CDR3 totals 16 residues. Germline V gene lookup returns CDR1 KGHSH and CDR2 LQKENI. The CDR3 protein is CASTLGQGRMNTEAFF. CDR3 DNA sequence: TGTGCCAGCACACTAGGACAGGGCCGAATGAACACTGAAGCTTTCTTT. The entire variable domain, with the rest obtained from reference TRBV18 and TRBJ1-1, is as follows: NAGVMQNPRHLVRRRGQEARLRCSPMKGHSHVYWYRQLPEEGLKFMVYLQKENIIDESGMPKERFSAEFPKEGPSILRIQQVVRGDSAAYFCASTLGQGRMNTEAFFGQGTRLTVV.

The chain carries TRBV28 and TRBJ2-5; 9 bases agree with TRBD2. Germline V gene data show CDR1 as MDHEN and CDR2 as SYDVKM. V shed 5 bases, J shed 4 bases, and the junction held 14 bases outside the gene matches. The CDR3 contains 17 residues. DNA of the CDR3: TGTGCCAGCAGTCCCCCCTTTAGCGGGAGAGCTCGAGAGACCCAGTACTTC. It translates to CASSPPFSGRARETQYF.

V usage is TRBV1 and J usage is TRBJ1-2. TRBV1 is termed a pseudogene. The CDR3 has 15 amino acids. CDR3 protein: CTSSQGGGNFYGYPF. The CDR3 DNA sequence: TGCACCAGCAGCCAAGGAGGCGGGAACTTCTATGGCTACCCCTTC.

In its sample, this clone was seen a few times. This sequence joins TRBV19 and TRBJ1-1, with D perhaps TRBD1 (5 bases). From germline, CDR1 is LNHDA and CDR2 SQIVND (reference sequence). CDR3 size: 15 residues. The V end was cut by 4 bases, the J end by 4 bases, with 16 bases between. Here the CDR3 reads CASSRWVRAGTEAFF. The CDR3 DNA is TGTGCCAGTAGTAGATGGGTCAGGGCAGGCACTGAAGCTTTCTTT.

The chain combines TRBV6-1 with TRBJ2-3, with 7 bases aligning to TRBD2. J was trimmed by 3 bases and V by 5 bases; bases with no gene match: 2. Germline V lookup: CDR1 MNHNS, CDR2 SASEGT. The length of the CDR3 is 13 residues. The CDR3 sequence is CASSRTRTDTQYF. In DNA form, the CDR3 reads TGTGCCAGCAGTCGGACTAGAACAGATACGCAGTATTTT.

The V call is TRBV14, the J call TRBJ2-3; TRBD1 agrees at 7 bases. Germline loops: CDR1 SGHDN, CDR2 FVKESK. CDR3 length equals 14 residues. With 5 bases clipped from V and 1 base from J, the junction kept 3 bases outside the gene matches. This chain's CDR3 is CASSRGLGTDTQYF. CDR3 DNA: TGTGCCAGCAGCAGGGGGCTCGGCACAGATACGCAGTATTTT.

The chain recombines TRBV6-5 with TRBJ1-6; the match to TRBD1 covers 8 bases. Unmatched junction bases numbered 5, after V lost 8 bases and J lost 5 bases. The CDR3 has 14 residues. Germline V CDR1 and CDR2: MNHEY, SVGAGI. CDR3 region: CASAPDRDNSPLHF. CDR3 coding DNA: TGTGCCAGCGCTCCGGACAGGGATAATTCACCCCTCCACTTT.

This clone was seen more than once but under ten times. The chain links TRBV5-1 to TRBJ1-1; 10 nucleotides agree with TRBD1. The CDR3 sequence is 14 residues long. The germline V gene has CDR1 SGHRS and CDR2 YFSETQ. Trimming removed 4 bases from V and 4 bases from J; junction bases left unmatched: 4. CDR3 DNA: TGCGCCAGCAGCGGGTGGACAGGGGGCACTGAAGCTTTCTTT. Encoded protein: CASSGWTGGTEAFF.

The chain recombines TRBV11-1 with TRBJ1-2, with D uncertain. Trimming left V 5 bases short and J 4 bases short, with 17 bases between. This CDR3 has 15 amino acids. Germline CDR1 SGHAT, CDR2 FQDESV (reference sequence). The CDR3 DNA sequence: TGTGCCAGCAGCGCGAATCCTGACATACTCTATGGCTACACCTTC. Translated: CASSANPDILYGYTF.

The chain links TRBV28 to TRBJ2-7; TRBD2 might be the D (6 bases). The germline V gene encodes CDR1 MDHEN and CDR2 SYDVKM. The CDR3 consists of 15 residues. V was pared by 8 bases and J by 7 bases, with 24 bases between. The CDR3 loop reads CASLLGRPPSGEQYF. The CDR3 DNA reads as TGTGCCAGCCTCCTGGGGAGGCCCCCATCGGGAGAGCAGTACTTC.

CDR3 loop: CASSLARGYGYTF. The DNA for the CDR3 is TGTGCCAGCAGCCTCGCCAGGGGCTATGGCTACACCTTC. The rearrangement joins TRBV6-1 to TRBJ1-2; D possibly corresponds to TRBD1 (6 bases). CDR1 and CDR2 (germline): MNHNS, SASEGT. V dropped 6 bases and J dropped 4 bases, with 12 bases sitting between them. This CDR3 is 13 amino acids long.

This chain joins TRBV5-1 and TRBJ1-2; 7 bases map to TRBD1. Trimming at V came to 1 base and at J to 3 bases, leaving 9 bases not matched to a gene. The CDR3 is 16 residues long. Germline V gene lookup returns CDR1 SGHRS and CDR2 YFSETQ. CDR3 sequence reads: CASSLRARGADYGYTF. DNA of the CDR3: TGCGCCAGCAGCTTGAGGGCCAGGGGGGCGGACTATGGCTACACCTTC.

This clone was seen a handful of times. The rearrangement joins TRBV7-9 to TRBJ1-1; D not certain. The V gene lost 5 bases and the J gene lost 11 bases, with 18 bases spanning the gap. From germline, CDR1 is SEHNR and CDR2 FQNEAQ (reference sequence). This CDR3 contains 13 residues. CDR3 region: CASSPIGPREAFF. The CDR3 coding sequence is TGTGCCAGCAGCCCCATCGGTCCTCGAGAGGCTTTCTTT.

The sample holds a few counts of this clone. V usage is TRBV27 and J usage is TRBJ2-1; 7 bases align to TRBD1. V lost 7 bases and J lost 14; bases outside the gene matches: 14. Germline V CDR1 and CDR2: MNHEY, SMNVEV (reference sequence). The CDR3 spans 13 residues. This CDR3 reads CASTPGGPQGEFF. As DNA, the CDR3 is TGTGCCAGCACTCCGGGCGGACCCCAGGGGGAGTTCTTC.

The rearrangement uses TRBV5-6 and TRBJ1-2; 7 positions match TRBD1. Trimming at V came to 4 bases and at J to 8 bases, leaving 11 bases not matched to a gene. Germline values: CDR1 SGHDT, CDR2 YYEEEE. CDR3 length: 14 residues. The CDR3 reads CASSVRQGAGGYTF. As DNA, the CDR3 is TGTGCCAGCAGCGTTCGACAGGGCGCCGGGGGCTACACCTTC.

CDR3 DNA: TGTGCCAGCAGCTTGAAGGGGGCTGTTGAGTATGGCTACACCTTC. It translates to CASSLKGAVEYGYTF. The J gene is TRBJ1-2, the V gene TRBV5-6; 7 bases fit TRBD1. Germline V lookup: CDR1 SGHDT, CDR2 YYEEEE. V shed 1 base, J shed 5 bases, and the junction held 8 bases outside the gene matches. This CDR3 region has 15 residues.

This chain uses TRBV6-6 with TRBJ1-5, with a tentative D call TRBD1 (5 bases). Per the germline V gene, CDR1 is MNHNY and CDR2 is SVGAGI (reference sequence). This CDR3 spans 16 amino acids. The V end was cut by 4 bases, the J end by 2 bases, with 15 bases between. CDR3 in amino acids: CASSSSGGRGNQPQHF. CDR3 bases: TGTGCCAGCAGTTCGTCGGGGGGTCGGGGCAATCAGCCCCAGCATTTT.

The CDR3 loop reads CAWRGGIDRGNTEAFF. CDR3 coding DNA: TGTGCCTGGAGGGGTGGAATCGACAGGGGAAACACTGAAGCTTTCTTT. The J gene is TRBJ1-1, the V gene TRBV30; 8 bases line up with TRBD1. J was trimmed by 2 bases and V by 3 bases; bases with no gene match: 11. Germline-derived CDR1 and CDR2 are GTSNPN and SVGIG (reference sequence). The CDR3 extends over 16 amino acids.

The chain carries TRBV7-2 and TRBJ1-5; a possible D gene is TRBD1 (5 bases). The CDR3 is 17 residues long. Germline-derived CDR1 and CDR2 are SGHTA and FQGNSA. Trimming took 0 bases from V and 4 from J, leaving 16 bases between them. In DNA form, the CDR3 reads TGTGCCAGCAGCTTAGCGTCTGGGGGGAGGAGAAATCAGCCCCAGCATTTT. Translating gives CASSLASGGRRNQPQHF.

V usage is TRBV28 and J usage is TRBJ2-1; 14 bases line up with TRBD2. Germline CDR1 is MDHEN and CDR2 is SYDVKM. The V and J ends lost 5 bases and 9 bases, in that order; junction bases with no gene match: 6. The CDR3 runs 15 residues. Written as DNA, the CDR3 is TGTGCCAGCAGTCCGGGACTAGCGGGAGTTGGTGAGCAGTTCTTC. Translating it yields CASSPGLAGVGEQFF.

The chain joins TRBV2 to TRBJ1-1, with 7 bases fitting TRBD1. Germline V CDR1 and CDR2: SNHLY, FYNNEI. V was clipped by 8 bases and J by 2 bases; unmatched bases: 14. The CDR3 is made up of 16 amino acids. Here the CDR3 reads CASVPPLGTVNTEAFF. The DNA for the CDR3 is TGTGCCAGCGTGCCTCCGCTCGGGACAGTAAACACTGAAGCTTTCTTT.

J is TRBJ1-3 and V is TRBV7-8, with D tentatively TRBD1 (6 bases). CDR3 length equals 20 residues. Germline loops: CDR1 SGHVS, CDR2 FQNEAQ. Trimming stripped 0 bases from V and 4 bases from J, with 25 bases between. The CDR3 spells CASSLARQGLYSEGGNTIYF. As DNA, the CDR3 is TGTGCCAGCAGCTTAGCGAGGCAGGGGCTATATTCAGAAGGAGGAAACACCATATATTTT.

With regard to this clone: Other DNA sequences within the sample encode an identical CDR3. CDR3 region: CASSLGAGIMNTEAFF. Written as DNA, the CDR3 is TGTGCCAGCAGCTTGGGGGCAGGAATCATGAACACTGAAGCTTTCTTT. This rearrangement joins TRBV5-6 to TRBJ1-1; D is unresolved. The V end was cut by 0 bases, the J end by 0 bases, with 12 bases between. The CDR3 sequence is 16 residues long. Germline V gene data show CDR1 as SGHDT and CDR2 as YYEEEE.